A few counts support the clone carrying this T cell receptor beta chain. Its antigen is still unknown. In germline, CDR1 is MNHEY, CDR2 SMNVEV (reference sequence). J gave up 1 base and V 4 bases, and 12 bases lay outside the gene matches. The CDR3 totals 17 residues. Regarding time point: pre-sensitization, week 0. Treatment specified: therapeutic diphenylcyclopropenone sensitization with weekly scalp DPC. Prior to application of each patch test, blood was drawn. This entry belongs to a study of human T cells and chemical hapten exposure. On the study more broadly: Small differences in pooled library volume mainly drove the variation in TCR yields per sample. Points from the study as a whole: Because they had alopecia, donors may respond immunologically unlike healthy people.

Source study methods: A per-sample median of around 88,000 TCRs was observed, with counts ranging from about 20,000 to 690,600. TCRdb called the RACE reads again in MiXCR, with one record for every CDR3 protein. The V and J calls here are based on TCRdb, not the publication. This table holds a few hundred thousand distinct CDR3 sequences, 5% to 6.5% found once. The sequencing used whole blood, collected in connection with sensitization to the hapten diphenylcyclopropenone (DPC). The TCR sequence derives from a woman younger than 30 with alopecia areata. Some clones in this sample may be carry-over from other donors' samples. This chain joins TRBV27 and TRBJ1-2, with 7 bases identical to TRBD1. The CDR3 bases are TGTGCCAGCAGTTCCACGAGGCGGGGACAGCTTAACTATGGCTACACCTTC. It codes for CASSSTRRGQLNYGYTF.